The 30 T cell receptor beta chains below were found in one sample sequenced in a study of T cell responses to AZD1222 COVID-19 vaccine. Sequencing used immunoSEQ multiplex PCR; TCRdb keeps in-frame clones, though not all of them. Here the sample spans some 120,000 clones, 84% being singletons. The sample consisted of peripheral blood, taken 28 days after the second AZD1222 dose. The receptor source for this set is an adult who received the AZD1222 COVID-19 vaccine.

The chain links TRBV29-1 to TRBJ2-7; 9 positions agree with TRBD1. There are 12 residues in the CDR3. V lost 6 bases to trimming and J lost 5 bases; unmatched junction nucleotides: 5. Germline CDR1 reads SQVTM; CDR2 reads ANQGSEA. Here the CDR3 reads CSVGTGSHEQYF. CDR3 in DNA: TGCAGCGTCGGGACAGGGTCCCACGAGCAGTACTTC.

The rearrangement links TRBV27 to TRBJ2-7, with D perhaps TRBD1 (6 bases). Germline values: CDR1 MNHEY, CDR2 SMNVEV (reference sequence). The CDR3 is 13 residues long. V lost 8 bases, J lost 2 bases, and 13 bases lay in between. Here the CDR3 reads CASAFGTTYEQYF. The CDR3 DNA reads TGTGCCAGCGCCTTCGGGACAACCTACGAGCAGTACTTC.

The rearrangement links TRBV4-3 to TRBJ2-3; no clear D. Trimming took off 0 bases at V and 4 bases at J, with 11 bases between the two ends. CDR1 is LGHNA and CDR2 is YSLEER in the germline V gene. The CDR3 has 15 amino acids. The CDR3 DNA reads TGCGCCAGCAGCCAAGATTCAGGAAAATCAGATACGCAGTATTTT. Its protein product is CASSQDSGKSDTQYF.

This chain joins TRBV6-5 and TRBJ1-4; 10 positions match TRBD1. V dropped 6 bases and J dropped 7; count of bases not matched to a gene: 5. Germline CDR1 MNHEY, CDR2 SVGAGI. The CDR3 extends over 14 amino acids. In DNA, the CDR3 is TGTGCCAGCAGAACCGGACAGGGGGGTGAAAAACTGTTTTTT. It codes for CASRTGQGGEKLFF.

The chain couples TRBV7-9 to TRBJ1-5; a possible D gene is TRBD1 (6 bases). CDR3 length: 15 amino acids. Germline-derived CDR1 and CDR2 are SEHNR and FQNEAQ (reference sequence). The ends were cut back, 3 bases at V and 5 bases at J, with 14 bases in the middle. The CDR3 here is CASSFTAAGDQPQHF. The CDR3 DNA reads TGTGCCAGCAGCTTTACGGCGGCAGGGGATCAGCCCCAGCATTTT.

This chain joins TRBV4-1 and TRBJ1-1; D gene ambiguous. Looked up from germline, CDR1 is MGHRA and CDR2 is YSYEKL. The CDR3 is 12 residues long. The V gene lost 0 bases and the J gene lost 12 bases, with 11 bases spanning the gap. CDR3 in DNA: TGCGCCAGCAGCCAAGATGTCCTGAGGCCTTTCTTT. Residues: CASSQDVLRPFF.

The chain has TRBV6-2 or TRBV6-3 and TRBJ1-2; a possible D gene is TRBD1 (5 bases). The CDR3 loop spans 13 amino acids. Per germline, CDR1 MNHEY and CDR2 SVGEGT. V lost 6 bases, J lost 1 base, and 9 bases lay in between. CDR3 residues: CASSPQVNYGYTF. For the CDR3, the DNA is TGTGCCAGCAGCCCACAGGTTAACTATGGCTACACCTTC.

This rearrangement joins TRBV6-6 to TRBJ1-4, with D perhaps TRBD1 (5 bases). The length of the CDR3 is 11 residues. V dropped 8 bases and J dropped 8 bases, with 9 bases sitting between them. Germline CDR1 and CDR2: MNHNY and SVGAGI (reference sequence). The CDR3 sequence: CASGGEEKLFF. The CDR3 region has the DNA TGTGCCAGCGGAGGGGAAGAAAAACTGTTTTTT.

V is TRBV18 and J is TRBJ1-2; D ambiguous. The V gene's germline CDR1 is KGHSH and CDR2 LQKENI. Trimming took off 0 bases at V and 7 bases at J, with 9 bases between the two ends. CDR3 length: 13 amino acids. The CDR3 DNA follows: TGTGCCAGCTCACCACCGAAGGTGGCTGGCTACACCTTC. This codes for CASSPPKVAGYTF.

This sequence joins TRBV14 and TRBJ2-7; no reliable D call. CDR3 size: 12 residues. With 0 bases removed from V and 9 bases from J, the gap between germline ends came to 9 bases. Per the germline V gene, CDR1 is SGHDN and CDR2 is FVKESK. Written as DNA, the CDR3 is TGTGCCAGCAGCCAAGATCCAAGGATGCAGTACTTC. Translating gives CASSQDPRMQYF. The whole variable domain, remainder taken from reference TRBV14 and TRBJ2-7, is EAGVTQFPSHSVIEKGQTVTLRCDPISGHDNLYWYRRVMGKEIKFLLHFVKESKQDESGMPNNRFLAERTGGTYSTLKVQPAELEDSGVYFCASSQDPRMQYFGPGTRLTVT.

The chain joins TRBV10-2 to TRBJ2-2; TRBD2 matches at 14 bases. Looked up from germline, CDR1 is WSHSY and CDR2 is SAAADI. The CDR3 is 19 amino acids. The trim removed 3 bases at V and 0 bases at J, leaving 6 bases unmatched. This CDR3 is CASSEGLAGGPSNTGELFF. The CDR3 coding sequence is TGCGCCAGCAGTGAAGGACTAGCGGGGGGACCCTCGAACACCGGGGAGCTGTTTTTT.

In DNA, the CDR3 is TGTGCCAGCAGCTCCACAGCTAGCTCCTACAATGAGCAGTTCTTC. Its translation is CASSSTASSYNEQFF. The J gene is TRBJ2-1, the V gene TRBV7-2; D call uncertain. V was trimmed by 4 bases and J by 0 bases, leaving 10 bases between them. CDR1 and CDR2 from the germline V gene are SGHTA and FQGNSA. CDR3 length: 15 residues. Variable domain in full (rest from reference TRBV7-2 and TRBJ2-1): GAGVSQSPSNKVTEKGKDVELRCDPISGHTALYWYRQSLGQGLEFLIYFQGNSAPDKSGLPSDRFSAERTGGSVSTLTIQRTQQEDSAVYLCASSSTASSYNEQFFGPGTRLTVL.

The rearrangement joins TRBV5-4 to TRBJ1-5; D call uncertain. Germline V gene lookup returns CDR1 SGHNT and CDR2 YYREEE (reference sequence). The CDR3 has 16 residues. Trimming left V 0 bases short and J 0 bases short, with 10 bases between. The DNA for the CDR3 is TGTGCCAGCAGCTTGGGGGCCCCTAATAGCAATCAGCCCCAGCATTTT. Residues: CASSLGAPNSNQPQHF.

This clone was seen once. J is TRBJ1-2 and V is TRBV11-2; D possibly corresponds to TRBD1 (6 bases). The CDR3 has 13 residues. The germline V and J ends were trimmed by 6 bases and 7 bases, with 15 bases remaining between them. Germline assignment: CDR1 SGHAT and CDR2 FQNNGV. CDR3 sequence: CASSPYRAAGYTF. Here the CDR3 DNA reads TGTGCCAGCAGTCCCTACAGGGCGGCTGGCTACACCTTC.

The chain has TRBV18 and TRBJ2-7; D may be TRBD1 or TRBD2 (6 bases each). The CDR3 spans 17 residues. The V gene's germline CDR1 is KGHSH and CDR2 LQKENI. Trimming took off 3 bases at V and 3 bases at J, with 21 bases between the two ends. CDR3 DNA: TGTGCCAGCTCACCCACTAACACAGGGACTTCGGACTACGAGCAGTACTTC. Translated: CASSPTNTGTSDYEQYF.

The chain links TRBV24-1 to TRBJ2-3; D might be TRBD2 (6 bases). The V gene's germline CDR1 is KGHDR and CDR2 SFDVKD. The V gene lost 4 bases and the J gene lost 1 base, with 14 bases spanning the gap. The CDR3 spans 16 residues. CDR3 nucleotide sequence: TGTGCCACCAGTGACCCCGGGACTCTCCGCACAGATACGCAGTATTTT. Translating it yields CATSDPGTLRTDTQYF.

The chain joins TRBV7-2 to TRBJ1-5; D gene ambiguous. The V gene's germline CDR1 is SGHTA and CDR2 FQGNSA. V shed 0 bases and J shed 7 bases, with 7 bases lying between them. The CDR3 spans 13 residues. The CDR3: CASSLAPLQPQHF. The CDR3 bases are TGTGCCAGCAGCTTAGCGCCTCTCCAGCCCCAGCATTTT.

This chain uses TRBV2 with TRBJ1-5, with unresolved D. From germline, CDR1 is SNHLY and CDR2 FYNNEI. With 7 bases removed from V and 2 bases from J, the gap between germline ends came to 18 bases. There are 16 residues in the CDR3. The CDR3 is CASKERPDGGNQPQHF. The CDR3, as DNA: TGTGCCAGCAAGGAGCGGCCAGATGGGGGCAATCAGCCCCAGCATTTT.

The chain joins TRBV7-8 to TRBJ1-1; D uncertain. Per germline, CDR1 SGHVS and CDR2 FQNEAQ. Trimming cost V 5 bases and J 1 base, with 8 bases left between them. This CDR3 comprises 13 residues. The CDR3 here is CASSRGRNTEAFF. The CDR3 DNA reads TGTGCCAGCAGCCGTGGACGGAACACTGAAGCTTTCTTT.

The chain employs TRBV27 and TRBJ1-2; D is unresolved. The CDR3 contains 13 residues. V dropped 5 bases and J dropped 0 bases, with 7 bases sitting between them. Germline V CDR1 and CDR2: MNHEY, SMNVEV (reference sequence). The CDR3 is CASSPRTNYGYTF. The CDR3, as DNA: TGTGCCAGCAGTCCCCGCACTAACTATGGCTACACCTTC.

The chain combines TRBV11-2 with TRBJ1-1; TRBD1 matches 7 bases. CDR1 is SGHAT and CDR2 is FQNNGV in the germline V gene. V trimming: 2 bases; J trimming: 4 bases; junction bases outside the gene matches: 1. This CDR3 is built from 13 residues. This chain's CDR3 is CASSLRQGTEAFF. The CDR3 DNA is TGTGCCAGCAGCTTAAGACAGGGCACTGAAGCTTTCTTT.

V is TRBV2 and J is TRBJ1-3; no definite D call. The CDR3 runs 14 residues. Deletions cut 7 bases from V and 0 bases from J, with 10 bases between. Germline V lookup: CDR1 SNHLY, CDR2 FYNNEI. The CDR3 spells CASTLGTSGNTIYF. Written as DNA, the CDR3 is TGTGCCAGCACTCTGGGCACCTCTGGAAACACCATATATTTT.

The chain carries TRBV2 and TRBJ1-2, with D unresolved. The germline gives CDR1 SNHLY, CDR2 FYNNEI. This CDR3 is 14 amino acids long. V was trimmed by 0 bases and J by 5 bases, leaving 10 bases between them. The DNA for the CDR3 is TGTGCCAGCAGTGAAGCTAAGACATTGTATGGCTACACCTTC. Translating gives CASSEAKTLYGYTF.

The rearrangement links TRBV28 to TRBJ2-1; TRBD1 aligns across 9 bases. V lost 4 bases and J lost 7; bases outside the gene matches: 5. This CDR3 has 14 residues. Looked up from germline, CDR1 is MDHEN and CDR2 is SYDVKM. CDR3 coding DNA: TGTGCCAGCAGTTATGGGACAGGGCGGAATGAGCAGTTCTTC. It yields the protein CASSYGTGRNEQFF.

The chain recombines TRBV5-1 with TRBJ1-1; maybe TRBD1 (5 bases). V was trimmed by 3 bases and J by 4 bases, leaving 10 bases between them. The CDR3 is 13 amino acids. The V gene's germline CDR1 is SGHRS and CDR2 YFSETQ. CDR3 loop: CASSSQTVTEAFF. The DNA for the CDR3 is TGCGCCAGCAGCTCCCAGACAGTCACTGAAGCTTTCTTT.

The chain carries TRBV11-1 and TRBJ2-7; D perhaps matches TRBD1 (5 bases). The V gene's germline CDR1 is SGHAT and CDR2 FQDESV (reference sequence). The V and J ends lost 3 bases and 1 base respectively, with 7 bases between them. This CDR3 has 13 residues. The CDR3 is CASSLDISYEQYF. CDR3 sequence (DNA): TGTGCCAGCAGCTTGGACATTTCCTACGAGCAGTACTTC. Using reference TRBV11-1 and TRBJ2-7 for the parts outside the CDR3, the full variable domain is EAEVAQSPRYKITEKSQAVAFWCDPISGHATLYWYRQILGQGPELLVQFQDESVVDDSQLPKDRFSAERLKGVDSTLKIQPAELGDSAMYLCASSLDISYEQYFGPGTRLTVT.

This clone has more than one count but fewer than ten. CDR3: CASSRLGSYEQYF. The CDR3 bases are TGTGCCAGCAGCCGGCTGGGGTCCTACGAGCAGTACTTC. The chain has TRBV3-1 (or the pseudogene TRBV3-2) and TRBJ2-7; no definite D call. Looked up from germline, CDR1 is LGHDT and CDR2 is YNNKEL (reference sequence). V shed 4 bases and J shed 1 base, with 8 bases lying between them. The CDR3 extends over 13 amino acids.

This clone was detected many times. V usage is TRBV6-2 or TRBV6-3 and J usage is TRBJ2-3; TRBD2 matches 10 bases. The CDR3 runs to 19 residues. The germline V gene has CDR1 MNHEY and CDR2 SVGEGT. V lost 2 bases, J lost 2 bases, and 13 bases stayed unmatched. In nucleotides, the CDR3 is TGTGCCAGCAGTTACCCCGAGGCTAGCGGGGGCCACCTCACAGATACGCAGTATTTT. The encoded protein is CASSYPEASGGHLTDTQYF.

This clone was picked up one time. This chain uses TRBV19 with TRBJ1-4, with TRBD1 identical over 8 bases. The CDR3 contains 16 residues. Germline V gene data show CDR1 as LNHDA and CDR2 as SQIVND (reference sequence). V lost 4 bases, J lost 3 bases, and 7 bases stayed unmatched. The CDR3 DNA reads as TGTGCCAGTAGTACGGGACAGGCCCCTGCTAATGAAAAACTGTTTTTT. This gives the protein CASSTGQAPANEKLFF.

This clone was picked up one time. V usage is TRBV5-1 and J usage is TRBJ2-1; the match to TRBD2 covers 13 bases. The CDR3 totals 18 residues. From germline, CDR1 is SGHRS and CDR2 YFSETQ. The ends lost 0 bases at V and 0 bases at J; junction bases unmatched: 3. The CDR3 reads CASSLALAGGHSYNEQFF. The CDR3 coding sequence is TGCGCCAGCAGCTTGGCACTAGCGGGGGGGCACTCCTACAATGAGCAGTTCTTC.